The 3 T cell receptor beta chains below come from one sample, sequenced in a study of T cell responses to AZD1222 COVID-19 vaccine. Repertoires were generated with immunoSEQ multiplex PCR, while TCRdb's copy carries only in-frame clones and drops some. The sample contains 99,000 or so clones, 89% of which appear only once. The sample was peripheral blood, taken 28 days after the second AZD1222 dose. These receptors originate from an adult who received the AZD1222 COVID-19 vaccine.

This chain connects TRBV7-2 to TRBJ2-1; 14 nucleotides line up with TRBD2. V was clipped by 4 bases and J by 9 bases; unmatched bases: 8. Germline-derived CDR1 and CDR2 are SGHTA and FQGNSA. The CDR3 extends over 16 amino acids. CDR3 in DNA: TGTGCCAGCAGCTCCGGGACTAGCGGGAGAAAACGTGAGCAGTTCTTC. It encodes CASSSGTSGRKREQFF.

The chain employs TRBV28 and TRBJ1-3; TRBD1 might be the D (5 bases). Germline V lookup: CDR1 MDHEN, CDR2 SYDVKM. The CDR3 extends over 14 amino acids. Trimming removed 4 bases from V and 16 bases from J, with 23 bases in between. Written as DNA, the CDR3 is TGTGCCAGCAGTTCGGCAGGGAATACGGGGATATGGTATTTT. Translating gives CASSSAGNTGIWYF. Full variable domain (outside the CDR3, taken from reference TRBV28 and TRBJ1-3): DVKVTQSSRYLVKRTGEKVFLECVQDMDHENMFWYRQDPGLGLRLIYFSYDVKMKEKGDIPEGYSVSREKKERFSLILESASTNQTSMYLCASSSAGNTGIWYFGEGSWLTVV.

Only one count was recorded for this clone. V and J are TRBV6-1 and TRBJ1-5; the D gene is possibly TRBD1 (5 bases). The CDR3 sequence is 15 residues long. Looked up from germline, CDR1 is MNHNS and CDR2 is SASEGT. V lost 1 base, J lost 6 bases, and 13 bases lay in between. CDR3 protein: CASSEEGWGFQPQHF. CDR3 coding DNA: TGTGCCAGCAGTGAAGAGGGTTGGGGGTTTCAGCCCCAGCATTTT.